These T cell receptor beta chains were read from a single sample in a study of T cells in Graves' hyperthyroidism and ophthalmopathy. TCRdb processed the multiplex PCR reads anew with MiXCR; each CDR3 protein has one entry. The data contain 280,000 or so distinct CDR3 sequences, about 16% of them seen just once; the ten biggest clones take up 30% to 35%. What was sequenced was blood. The source of these receptors is a woman between 45 and 60 years old with Graves' hyperthyroidism that later progressed to Graves' ophthalmopathy. CDR3s include the opening cysteine and the closing phenylalanine or tryptophan. Each record gives: D gene, clone size, J gene, V gene, CDR3 DNA, CDR3 protein. The D gene is left open where the match is weak. Clone size is given for some rows only: seen once, a few or many times, or a class if the clone is expanded.

.,once,TRBJ1-3,TRBV20-1,TGCAGTGCTAATAAGGTCTCTGGAAACACCATATATTTT,CSANKVSGNTIYF
TRBD1,.,TRBJ2-4,TRBV4-1,TGCGCCAGCCTGGGACAGCAAAACATTCAGTACTTC,CASLGQQNIQYF
.,many,TRBJ1-1,TRBV30,TGTGCCTGGAGTGTCAAGGGGAAGAACACTGAAGCTTTCTTT,CAWSVKGKNTEAFF
TRBD1,few,TRBJ1-5,TRBV27,TGTGCCCGCAGTGACAGGGGGTATCGGAATCAGCCCCAGCATTTT,CARSDRGYRNQPQHF
TRBD2,.,TRBJ2-1,TRBV6-1,TGTGCCAGCACTAGACTAGCGGGACTCTACAATGAGCAGTTCTTC,CASTRLAGLYNEQFF
.,many,TRBJ2-1,TRBV5-1,TGCGCCAGCAGCTTGGCCGTGGGGGCAGGGCAGGGTGAGCAGTTCTTC,CASSLAVGAGQGEQFF
.,.,TRBJ1-3,TRBV5-1,TGCGCCAGCGCAGGGAGCTCTGGAAACACCATATATTTT,CASAGSSGNTIYF
.,few,TRBJ2-7,TRBV2,TGTGCCAGCAGTGAATGGCAGGGGAGAGAGGGGCAGTACTTC,CASSEWQGREGQYF
.,.,TRBJ1-6,TRBV7-2,TGTGCCAGCAGCCCCGATGGGGGGAATAATTCACCCCTCCACTTT,CASSPDGGNNSPLHF
TRBD2,.,TRBJ2-5,TRBV28,TGTGCCAGCAGTACCCGACTAGCGGGGCAAGAGACCCAGTACTTC,CASSTRLAGQETQYF
TRBD1,few,TRBJ1-1,TRBV6-1,TGTGCCAGCAGCCCCGGGACAGGCAGAACTGAAGCTTTCTTT,CASSPGTGRTEAFF
TRBD1,many,TRBJ2-2,TRBV18,TGTGCCAGCTCACCGCCTATCAGTACAGGGGAGAGGTCCGGGGAGCTGTTTTTT,CASSPPISTGERSGELFF
.,many,TRBJ1-2,TRBV18,TGTGCCAGCTCACCCCGGCAGGAGGGAATGGGCGGCTACACCTTC,CASSPRQEGMGGYTF
TRBD2,.,TRBJ2-3,TRBV2,TGTGCCAGCAGCGCGACTAGCGGGAGCTCAGATACGCAGTATTTT,CASSATSGSSDTQYF
.,many,TRBJ2-2,TRBV20-1,TGCAGTGCTAGAACCCAGGGTAACACCGGGGAGCTGTTTTTT,CSARTQGNTGELFF
.,many,TRBJ1-1,TRBV12-3/TRBV12-4,TGTGCCAGCACTCAGTTGAGGGAGCACACTGAAGCTTTCTTT,CASTQLREHTEAFF
TRBD1,.,TRBJ2-1,TRBV18,TGTGCCAGCTCACCTTTGACAGGGAGCGTTCAAAGCAATGAGCAGCTCTTC,CASSPLTGSVQSNEQLF
TRBD1,many,TRBJ2-7,TRBV13,TGTGCCAGCAGCTTACGACGACAGGGGTACTACGAGCAGTACTTC,CASSLRRQGYYEQYF
TRBD1,many,TRBJ2-7,TRBV6-1,TGTGCCAGCAGCAAGAAGAGGACAGGGGACTACGAGCAGTACTTC,CASSKKRTGDYEQYF
TRBD1,.,TRBJ2-7,TRBV18,TGTGCCAGCTCACCACCCAGGGACAGGGGAAGGTTTTACGAGCAGTACTTC,CASSPPRDRGRFYEQYF
.,many,TRBJ1-6,TRBV20-1,TGCAGTCCAGATGCAGCGTTGAGCTCCTATAATTCACCCCTCCACTTT,CSPDAALSSYNSPLHF
TRBD1,many,TRBJ1-2,TRBV6-1,TGTGCCAGCAGTACCCTCGGACAGGGCGACTATGGCTACACCTTC,CASSTLGQGDYGYTF
.,few,TRBJ2-1,TRBV19,TGTGCCAGCCGAACCTTGACAGGGCCAGCGGGTAGCTCCTACAATGAGCAGTTCTTC,CASRTLTGPAGSSYNEQFF
TRBD1,many,TRBJ2-1,TRBV3-1,TGTGCCAGCAGTGACAGGGAGACTGAGCAGTTCTTC,CASSDRETEQFF
.,few,TRBJ2-1,TRBV5-4,TGTGCCAGCAGCCCCCGGGGTGGGGCGCGGAATGAGCAGTTCTTC,CASSPRGGARNEQFF
.,.,TRBJ2-5,TRBV5-1,TGCGCCAGCAGCTTGGGTCAACAGGTGGGCCAAGAGACCCAGTACTTC,CASSLGQQVGQETQYF
.,many,TRBJ2-1,TRBV5-6,TGTGCCAGCAGCTGGGGCTCGGTCAATGAGCAGTTCTTC,CASSWGSVNEQFF
.,.,TRBJ2-1,TRBV12-3/TRBV12-4,TGTGCCAGCAGACGGCGGGACGTCTACAATGAGCAGTTCTTC,CASRRRDVYNEQFF
.,.,TRBJ2-5,TRBV15,TGTGCCACCAGCAGAGTACGAGAGGAGACCCAGTACTTC,CATSRVREETQYF
.,many,TRBJ2-7,TRBV28,TGTGCCAGCAGCTCAGGGGTTCTCTACGAGCAGTACTTC,CASSSGVLYEQYF
TRBD2,many,TRBJ2-1,TRBV2,TGTGCCAGTTGTAGCGGGTGGCAGAGTGGGCAGTTCTTC,CASCSGWQSGQFF
TRBD2,many,TRBJ2-5,TRBV18,TGTGCCAGCTCACCACCGTCGACTAGCGAAGAGACCCAGTACTTC,CASSPPSTSEETQYF
TRBD2,many,TRBJ2-1,TRBV2,TGTGCCAGCAGTCCTCCCGGGACTAGCGGGATATACAATGAGCAGTTCTTC,CASSPPGTSGIYNEQFF
TRBD1,few,TRBJ1-3,TRBV2,TGTGCCAGCAGTTCACAGGGGAGCTCTGGAAACACCATATATTTT,CASSSQGSSGNTIYF
TRBD2,many,TRBJ2-1,TRBV6-1,TGTGCCAGCACCAGGGCGGGAGGGCTCATGAATGAGCAGTTCTTC,CASTRAGGLMNEQFF
TRBD1,many,TRBJ1-2,TRBV7-9,TGTGCCAGCAGCGTTCAGGGGGCCTATGGCTACACCTTC,CASSVQGAYGYTF
.,many,TRBJ2-7,TRBV30,TGTGCCTGGAATGGGGTCTCCTACGAGCAGTACTTC,CAWNGVSYEQYF
.,many,TRBJ2-7,TRBV5-1,TGCGCCAGCAGCCGAACTTTGGGGCCCCACGAGCAGTACTTC,CASSRTLGPHEQYF
.,.,TRBJ2-1,TRBV7-3,TGTGCCAGCAGCCCCCGACTCTCCTACAATGAGCAGTTCTTC,CASSPRLSYNEQFF
TRBD2,.,TRBJ2-7,TRBV5-1,TGCGCCAGCAGCTTGGCCCAGGGACTAACCTACGAGCAGTACTTC,CASSLAQGLTYEQYF
TRBD2,many,TRBJ2-3,TRBV20-1,TGCAGTGCTTCCCCAATGGCGGGAGCACCAGATACGCAGTATTTT,CSASPMAGAPDTQYF
.,many,TRBJ2-3,TRBV2,TGTGCCAGCAGTGAAGAACGGGGAAGAGATACGCAGTATTTT,CASSEERGRDTQYF
TRBD1,.,TRBJ2-7,TRBV19,TGTGCCAGTAGTATAGCGGGACAGAGTTTCTACGAGCAGTACTTC,CASSIAGQSFYEQYF
.,many,TRBJ2-7,TRBV6-1,TGTGCCAGCAGCCGGACCTCCTACGAGCAGTACTTC,CASSRTSYEQYF
.,few,TRBJ2-2,TRBV27,TGTGCCACCTACGGGGGGATCGGGACAGTGGACACCGGGGAGCTGTTTTTT,CATYGGIGTVDTGELFF
TRBD2,many,TRBJ2-3,TRBV20-1,TGCAGTGCTAGAAGCGGGGTTGGCACAGATACGCAGTATTTT,CSARSGVGTDTQYF
.,.,TRBJ1-6,TRBV20-1,TGCAGTGCTAGAGAGACAGATTCACCCCTCCACTTT,CSARETDSPLHF
.,few,TRBJ1-4,TRBV20-1,TGCAGTGTCCCGAATGAAAAACTGTTTTTT,CSVPNEKLFF